This T cell receptor (beta chain) stems from a study of T cells in Graves' hyperthyroidism and ophthalmopathy. The germline V and J ends were trimmed by 0 bases and 5 bases, with 11 bases remaining between them. CDR3 length: 14 amino acids. CDR1 and CDR2 from the germline V gene are SGDLS and YYNGEE. Amplification of TCR beta CDR3 regions used RNA as the template. Researchers ran a first-round RT-PCR on the TCR CDR3 using the HTBI primer set. TCRdb itself ran the multiplex PCR reads through MiXCR, one entry per CDR3 protein. The sample yields about 640,000 distinct CDR3 sequences, 45% seen once. Ten or more counts support this clonotype.

The sample consisted of peripheral blood or thyroid tissue (not recorded which). The origin of this receptor is an adult man with Graves' disease, either hyperthyroidism or ophthalmopathy (not recorded which). This chain joins TRBV9 and TRBJ2-5; perhaps TRBD2 as D (5 bases). The CDR3 loop is CASSVAGGWETQYF. The CDR3 DNA is TGTGCCAGCAGCGTAGCTGGAGGCTGGGAGACCCAGTACTTC.